The present entry profiles one TCR beta chain with its context. The source of the sample is a study of blood T cell repertoires in COVID-19. Trimming pared 0 bases from V and 6 bases from J, leaving 15 bases between. The length of the CDR3 is 15 residues. Germline assignment: CDR1 SGHRS and CDR2 YFSETQ. Clones were sequenced by immunoSEQ multiplex PCR, and TCRdb holds only the in-frame ones, with some missing. The data show 260,000 or so clones, about 85% seen once. The chain joins TRBV5-1 to TRBJ2-5; D is possibly TRBD2 (7 bases). The receptor's source is a woman aged 45-65 years who had recovered from COVID-19. Sequencing used PBMCs or T cells enriched from blood (not recorded which). CDR3 region: CASSLGAGAAKTQYF. The CDR3 DNA sequence: TGCGCCAGCAGCTTGGGTGCGGGGGCGGCTAAGACCCAGTACTTC.